The next 9 T cell receptor beta chains were all read from a single sample in a study of blood T cell repertoires in COVID-19. Produced via immunoSEQ multiplex PCR; TCRdb's table is partial and in-frame only. Altogether under 450,000 clones are present, over 75% being singletons, with the ten largest covering roughly 1.4%. The sample consisted of PBMCs or T cells enriched from blood (not recorded which). The receptor source for this set is a man in his thirties or forties who had recovered from COVID-19.

The CDR3: CASGMGLAGGLDEQFF. CDR3 sequence (DNA): TGTGCTAGTGGTATGGGACTAGCGGGGGGGCTCGATGAGCAGTTCTTC. The V call is TRBV12-5, the J call TRBJ2-1; 16 nucleotides match TRBD2. The CDR3 is 16 residues long. Germline loops: CDR1 LGHNT, CDR2 FRNRAP. Trimming removed 5 bases from V and 8 bases from J; junction bases left unmatched: 6. Supplemented by reference TRBV12-5 and TRBJ2-1, the full variable domain reads DARVTQTPRHKVTEMGQEVTMRCQPILGHNTVFWYRQTMMQGLELLAYFRNRAPLDDSGMPKDRFSAEMPDATLATLKIQPSEPRDSAVYFCASGMGLAGGLDEQFFGPGTRLTVL.

Turning to this clone: The same CDR3 arises from other DNA sequences in this sample as well. The rearrangement links TRBV5-1 to TRBJ2-7, with 10 bases matching TRBD1. CDR3 length equals 14 residues. Germline CDR1 and CDR2: SGHRS and YFSETQ. V lost 4 bases, J lost 4 bases, and 5 bases stayed unmatched. The CDR3 loop reads CASSSGQGGYEQYF. As DNA, the CDR3 is TGCGCCAGCAGCAGCGGACAGGGGGGATACGAGCAGTACTTC. Complete variable domain (other parts from reference TRBV5-1 and TRBJ2-7): KAGVTQTPRYLIKTRGQQVTLSCSPISGHRSVSWYQQTPGQGLQFLFEYFSETQRNKGNFPGRFSGRQFSNSRSEMNVSTLELGDSALYLCASSSGQGGYEQYFGPGTRLTVT.

This chain joins TRBV5-6 and TRBJ1-2; 7 nucleotides align to TRBD1. Germline assignment: CDR1 SGHDT and CDR2 YYEEEE. The junction had 5 bases not matched to a gene; V was cut back by 5 bases and J by 1 base. This CDR3 is 14 amino acids long. CDR3 amino acids: CASSYRDSNYGYTF. As DNA, the CDR3 is TGTGCCAGCAGTTACCGGGACAGTAACTATGGCTACACCTTC.

The rearrangement joins TRBV7-9 to TRBJ2-1, with D uncertain. Trimming cost V 1 base and J 5 bases, with 6 bases left between them. Germline V lookup: CDR1 SEHNR, CDR2 FQNEAQ (reference sequence). The CDR3 runs 13 residues. The CDR3 loop is CASSLGHDNEQFF. The CDR3 nucleotides read TGTGCCAGCAGCTTAGGTCATGACAATGAGCAGTTCTTC.

This clone was found a few times. The chain carries TRBV30 and TRBJ2-7; 9 nucleotides align to TRBD1. CDR3 length equals 11 residues. CDR1 is GTSNPN, CDR2 SVGIG, per germline (reference sequence). After removal of 5 bases from V and 6 bases from J, the junction contained 2 bases not matched to a gene. The CDR3 DNA reads as TGTGCCTGGTCACAGGGGGCCGAGCAGTACTTC. It yields the protein CAWSQGAEQYF.

This clone was seen only once. The chain has TRBV27 and TRBJ2-1, with 10 bases lining up with TRBD1. CDR3 length: 14 amino acids. J lost 8 bases, V lost 6 bases, and 7 bases had no gene match. The germline V gene encodes CDR1 MNHEY and CDR2 SMNVEV (reference sequence). The CDR3, as DNA: TGTGCCAGCAGGCCGGGACAGGGGATTCATGAGCAGTTCTTC. Translation: CASRPGQGIHEQFF.

This clone has more than one count but fewer than ten. The chain employs TRBV7-9 and TRBJ2-3, with 7 bases identical to TRBD2. Germline values: CDR1 SEHNR, CDR2 FQNEAQ (reference sequence). V lost 6 bases to trimming and J lost 8 bases; unmatched junction nucleotides: 8. CDR3 length equals 13 residues. The CDR3 coding sequence is TGTGCCAGCAGTCCCGGCGGGGGAGCTACGCAGTATTTT. Its protein product is CASSPGGGATQYF.

This chain uses TRBV18 with TRBJ1-1, with a weak D call TRBD1 (5 bases). Germline assignment: CDR1 KGHSH and CDR2 LQKENI. V was cut by 8 bases and J by 1 base, with 11 bases left in between. The CDR3 runs 13 residues. The CDR3 loop is CASLQTANTEAFF. Here the CDR3 DNA reads TGTGCCAGCCTACAGACAGCGAACACTGAAGCTTTCTTT.

The chain joins TRBV9 to TRBJ1-1; 7 nucleotides match TRBD1. V lost 0 bases and J lost 4; bases outside the gene matches: 3. CDR1 and CDR2 from the germline V gene are SGDLS and YYNGEE. This CDR3 region has 14 residues. The CDR3 is CASSVGQGGTEAFF. The CDR3 nucleotides read TGTGCCAGCAGCGTAGGACAGGGCGGCACTGAAGCTTTCTTT.